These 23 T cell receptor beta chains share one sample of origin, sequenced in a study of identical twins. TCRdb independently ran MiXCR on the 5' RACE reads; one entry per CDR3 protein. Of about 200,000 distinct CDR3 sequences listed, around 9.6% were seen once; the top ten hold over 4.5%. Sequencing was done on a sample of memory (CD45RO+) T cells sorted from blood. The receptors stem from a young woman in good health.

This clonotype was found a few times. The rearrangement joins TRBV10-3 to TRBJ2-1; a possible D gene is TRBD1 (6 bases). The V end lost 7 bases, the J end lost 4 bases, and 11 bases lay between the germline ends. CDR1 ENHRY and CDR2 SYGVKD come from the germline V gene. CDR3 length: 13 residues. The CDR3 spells CAIKNGQYNEQFF. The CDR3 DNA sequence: TGTGCCATCAAGAACGGACAGTACAATGAGCAGTTCTTC.

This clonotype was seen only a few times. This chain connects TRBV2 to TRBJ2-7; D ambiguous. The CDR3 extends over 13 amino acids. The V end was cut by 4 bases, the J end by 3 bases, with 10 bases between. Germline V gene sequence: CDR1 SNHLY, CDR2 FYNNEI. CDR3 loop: CASSVQPLYEQYF. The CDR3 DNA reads TGTGCCAGCAGTGTGCAACCTCTCTACGAGCAGTACTTC.

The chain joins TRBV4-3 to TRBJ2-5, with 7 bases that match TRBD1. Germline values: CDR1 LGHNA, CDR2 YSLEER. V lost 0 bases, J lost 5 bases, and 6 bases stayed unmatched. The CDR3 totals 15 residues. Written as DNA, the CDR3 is TGCGCCAGCAGCCAAGAAAGGCAGGGGGTGGAGACCCAGTACTTC. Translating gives CASSQERQGVETQYF.

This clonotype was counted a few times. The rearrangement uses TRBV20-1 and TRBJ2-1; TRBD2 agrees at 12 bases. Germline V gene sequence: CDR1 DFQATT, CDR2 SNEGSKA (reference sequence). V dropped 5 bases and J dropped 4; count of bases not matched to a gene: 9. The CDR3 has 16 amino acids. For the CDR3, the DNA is TGCAGTGCTCTTGGACTAGCGGGGAGGTCGTACAATGAGCAGTTCTTC. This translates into CSALGLAGRSYNEQFF.

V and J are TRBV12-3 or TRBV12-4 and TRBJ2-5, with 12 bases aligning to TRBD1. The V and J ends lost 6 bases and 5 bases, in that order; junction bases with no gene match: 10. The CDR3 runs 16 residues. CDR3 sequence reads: CASSSPGTGGRETQYF. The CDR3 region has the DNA TGTGCCAGCAGCTCCCCCGGGACAGGGGGCAGGGAGACCCAGTACTTC.

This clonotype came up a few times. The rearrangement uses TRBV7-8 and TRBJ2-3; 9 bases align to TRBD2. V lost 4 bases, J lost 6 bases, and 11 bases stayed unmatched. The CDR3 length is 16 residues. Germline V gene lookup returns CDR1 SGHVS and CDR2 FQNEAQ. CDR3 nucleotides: TGTGCCAGCAGCTCCCGGGGGCGGGGGGGCCCTGATACGCAGTATTTT. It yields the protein CASSSRGRGGPDTQYF.

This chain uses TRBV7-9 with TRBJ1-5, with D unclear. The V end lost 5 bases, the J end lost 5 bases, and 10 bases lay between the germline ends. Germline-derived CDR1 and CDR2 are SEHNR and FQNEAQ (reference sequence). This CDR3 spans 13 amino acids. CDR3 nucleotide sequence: TGTGCCAGCAGCGCGGACGGTGATCAGCCCCAGCATTTT. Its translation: CASSADGDQPQHF.

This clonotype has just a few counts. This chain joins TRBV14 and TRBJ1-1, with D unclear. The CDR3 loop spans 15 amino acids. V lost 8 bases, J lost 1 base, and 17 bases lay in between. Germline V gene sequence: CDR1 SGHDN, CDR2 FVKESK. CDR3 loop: CASGPHGRPNTEAFF. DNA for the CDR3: TGTGCCAGCGGACCTCATGGGCGGCCGAACACTGAAGCTTTCTTT.

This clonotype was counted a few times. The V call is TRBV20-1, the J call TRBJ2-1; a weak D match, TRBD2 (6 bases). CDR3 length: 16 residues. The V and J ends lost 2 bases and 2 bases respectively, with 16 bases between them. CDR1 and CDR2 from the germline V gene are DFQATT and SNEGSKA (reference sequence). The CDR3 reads CSARPVLAHTYNEQFF. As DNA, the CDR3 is TGCAGTGCTAGACCCGTACTAGCCCACACCTACAATGAGCAGTTCTTC.

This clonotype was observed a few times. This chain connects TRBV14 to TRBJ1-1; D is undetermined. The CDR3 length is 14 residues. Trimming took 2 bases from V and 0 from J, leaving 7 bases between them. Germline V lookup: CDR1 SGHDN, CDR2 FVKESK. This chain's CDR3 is CASSQQNLNTEAFF. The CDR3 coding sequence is TGTGCCAGCAGCCAACAGAACCTGAACACTGAAGCTTTCTTT.

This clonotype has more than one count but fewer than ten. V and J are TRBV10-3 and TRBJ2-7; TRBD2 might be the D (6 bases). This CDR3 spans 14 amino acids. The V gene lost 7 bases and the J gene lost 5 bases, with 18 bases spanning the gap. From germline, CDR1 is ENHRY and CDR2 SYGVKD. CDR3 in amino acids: CAIKGREAVNEQYF. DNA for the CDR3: TGTGCCATCAAGGGCAGGGAGGCCGTGAACGAGCAGTACTTC.

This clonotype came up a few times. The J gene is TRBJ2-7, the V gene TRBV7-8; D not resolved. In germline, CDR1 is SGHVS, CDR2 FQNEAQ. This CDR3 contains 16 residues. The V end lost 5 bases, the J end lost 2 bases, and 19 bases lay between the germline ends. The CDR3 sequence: CASSPSYQTAAYEQYF. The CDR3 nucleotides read TGTGCCAGCAGCCCCTCGTATCAGACTGCGGCCTACGAGCAGTACTTC.

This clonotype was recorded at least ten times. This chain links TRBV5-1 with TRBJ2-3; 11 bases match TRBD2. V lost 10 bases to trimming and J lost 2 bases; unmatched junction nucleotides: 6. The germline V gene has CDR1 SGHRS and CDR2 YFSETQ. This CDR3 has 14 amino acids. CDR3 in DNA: TGCGCCGGACCGGGACTAGCGGCCACAGATACGCAGTATTTT. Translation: CAGPGLAATDTQYF.

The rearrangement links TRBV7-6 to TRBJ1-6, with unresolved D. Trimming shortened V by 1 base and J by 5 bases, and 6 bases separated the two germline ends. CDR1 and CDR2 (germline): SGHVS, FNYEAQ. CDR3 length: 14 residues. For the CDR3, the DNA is TGTGCCAGCAGCTTAGAAGGGAATAATTCACCCCTCCACTTT. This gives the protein CASSLEGNNSPLHF.

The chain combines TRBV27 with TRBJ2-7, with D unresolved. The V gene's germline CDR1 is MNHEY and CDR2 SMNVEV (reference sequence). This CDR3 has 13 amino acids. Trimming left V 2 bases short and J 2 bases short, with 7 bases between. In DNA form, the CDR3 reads TGTGCCAGCAGTTTACTGGGTCCCTACGAGCAGTACTTC. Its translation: CASSLLGPYEQYF.

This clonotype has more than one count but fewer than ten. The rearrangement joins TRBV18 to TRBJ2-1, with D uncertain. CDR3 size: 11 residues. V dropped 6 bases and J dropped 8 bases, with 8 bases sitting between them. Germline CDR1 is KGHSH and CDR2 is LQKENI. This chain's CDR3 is CASSAQDEQFF. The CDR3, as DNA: TGTGCCAGCTCTGCCCAGGATGAGCAGTTCTTC. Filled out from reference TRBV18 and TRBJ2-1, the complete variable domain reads NAGVMQNPRHLVRRRGQEARLRCSPMKGHSHVYWYRQLPEEGLKFMVYLQKENIIDESGMPKERFSAEFPKEGPSILRIQQVVRGDSAAYFCASSAQDEQFFGPGTRLTVL.

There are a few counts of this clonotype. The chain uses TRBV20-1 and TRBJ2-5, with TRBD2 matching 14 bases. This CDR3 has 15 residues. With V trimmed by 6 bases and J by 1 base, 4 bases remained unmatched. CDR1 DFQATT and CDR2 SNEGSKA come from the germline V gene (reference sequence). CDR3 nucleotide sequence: TGCAGTGCCTTGGGGACTAGCGGGAGCCAAGAGACCCAGTACTTC. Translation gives CSALGTSGSQETQYF.

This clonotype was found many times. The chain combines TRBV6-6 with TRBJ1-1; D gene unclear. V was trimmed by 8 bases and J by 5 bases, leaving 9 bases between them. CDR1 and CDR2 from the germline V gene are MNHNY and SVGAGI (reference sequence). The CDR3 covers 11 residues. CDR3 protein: CASRVGTEAFF. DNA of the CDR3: TGTGCCAGCCGGGTGGGAACTGAAGCTTTCTTT.

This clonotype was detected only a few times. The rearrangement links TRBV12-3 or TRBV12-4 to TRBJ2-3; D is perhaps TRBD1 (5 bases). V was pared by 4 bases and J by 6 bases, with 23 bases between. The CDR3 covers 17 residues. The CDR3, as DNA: TGTGCCAGCAGTTCAGGGCAGGGCAGGGTGTTCGTCGATACGCAGTATTTT. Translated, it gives CASSSGQGRVFVDTQYF.

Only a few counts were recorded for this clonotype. The DNA of the CDR3 is TGTGCCAGCAGCCCAGGATATAGCGGCAACAATGAGCAGTTCTTC. This sequence encodes CASSPGYSGNNEQFF. V usage is TRBV6-1 and J usage is TRBJ2-1, with D possibly TRBD2 on 6 matching bases. The CDR3 consists of 15 residues. Trimming left V 6 bases short and J 5 bases short, with 17 bases between. Germline CDR1 and CDR2: MNHNS and SASEGT.

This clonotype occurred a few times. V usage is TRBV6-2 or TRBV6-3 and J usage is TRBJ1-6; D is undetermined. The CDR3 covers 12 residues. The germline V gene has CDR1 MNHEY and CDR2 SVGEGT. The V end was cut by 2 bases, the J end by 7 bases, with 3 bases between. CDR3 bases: TGTGCCAGCAGTTACACGAATTCACCCCTCCACTTT. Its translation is CASSYTNSPLHF.

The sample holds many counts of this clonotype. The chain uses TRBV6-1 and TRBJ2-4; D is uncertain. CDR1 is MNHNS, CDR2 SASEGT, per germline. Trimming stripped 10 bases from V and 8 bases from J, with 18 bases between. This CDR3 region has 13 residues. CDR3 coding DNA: TGTGCCACCACCTCATCGCAGGATCACATTCAGTACTTC. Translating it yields CATTSSQDHIQYF.

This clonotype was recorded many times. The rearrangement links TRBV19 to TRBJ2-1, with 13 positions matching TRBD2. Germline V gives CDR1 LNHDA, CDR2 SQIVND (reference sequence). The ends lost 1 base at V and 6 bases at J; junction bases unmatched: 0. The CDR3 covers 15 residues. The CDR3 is CASSIGTSGSNEQFF. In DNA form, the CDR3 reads TGTGCCAGTAGTATAGGGACTAGCGGGAGCAATGAGCAGTTCTTC.